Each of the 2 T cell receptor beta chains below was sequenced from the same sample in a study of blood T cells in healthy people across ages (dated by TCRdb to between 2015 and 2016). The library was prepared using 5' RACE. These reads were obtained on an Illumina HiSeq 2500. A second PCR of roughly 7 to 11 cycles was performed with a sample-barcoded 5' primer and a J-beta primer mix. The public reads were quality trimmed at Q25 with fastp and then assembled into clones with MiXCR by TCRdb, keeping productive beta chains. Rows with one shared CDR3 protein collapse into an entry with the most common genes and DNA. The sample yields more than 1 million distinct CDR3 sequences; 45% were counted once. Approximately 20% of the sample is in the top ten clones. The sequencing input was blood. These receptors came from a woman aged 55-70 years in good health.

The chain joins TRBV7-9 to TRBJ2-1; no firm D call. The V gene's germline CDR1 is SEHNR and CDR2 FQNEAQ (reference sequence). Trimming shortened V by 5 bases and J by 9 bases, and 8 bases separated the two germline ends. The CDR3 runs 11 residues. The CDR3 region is CASSPMVEQFF. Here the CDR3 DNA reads TGTGCCAGCAGCCCAATGGTTGAGCAGTTCTTC.

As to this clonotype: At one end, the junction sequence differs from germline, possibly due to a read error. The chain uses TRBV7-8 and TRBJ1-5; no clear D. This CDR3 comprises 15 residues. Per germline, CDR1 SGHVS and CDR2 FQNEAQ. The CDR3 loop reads CASSYSQTRNQPRHF. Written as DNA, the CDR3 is TGTGCCAGCAGCTATAGTCAGACGCGCAATCAGCCCCGGCATTTT.